These 10 T cell receptor beta chains share one sample of origin, sequenced in a study of molecular identifiers for immune sequencing clone quantification. In TCRdb, the PCR reads were re-called with MiXCR into one record per CDR3 protein. The sample lists a few hundred thousand distinct CDR3 sequences, about 26% seen once, with 0.7% to 0.9% in the top ten. Sequenced input: naive CD8+ T cells from blood, with Jurkat cell RNA spiked in. Subset indicated: FACS-sorted CD8+CD4-CCR7+CD45RA+ naive T cells. The receptor set was obtained from a human donor in good health. Some libraries in this study had Jurkat cell RNA spiked in.

This chain connects TRBV27 to TRBJ2-5; 8 nucleotides match TRBD2. V was pared by 8 bases and J by 3 bases, with 5 bases of the junction left unmatched. The CDR3 sequence is 13 residues long. The germline CDR1 and CDR2 sequences are MNHEY and SMNVEV (reference sequence). Written as DNA, the CDR3 is TGTGCCAGCTACGGGGGGGCGAAAGAGACCCAGTACTTC. This sequence encodes CASYGGAKETQYF.

With regard to this clonotype: This may arise from a read error, as a much more abundant clone is one base away. V gene TRBV25-1 combines with J gene TRBJ2-7, with TRBD1 matching 10 bases. Per germline, CDR1 MGHDK and CDR2 SYGVNS. This CDR3 spans 15 amino acids. Trimming cost V 9 bases and J 2 bases; bases outside gene matches: 10. The chain's CDR3 is CASQPRQGATYEQYF. The CDR3 bases are TGTGCCAGTCAACCCCGACAGGGGGCAACCTACGAGCAGTACTTC.

Note on this clonotype: The junction and the germline gene differ at one end; a read error may be behind it. Here the CDR3 reads CGSSLARTGGAAFF. CDR3 nucleotide sequence: TGTGGCAGCAGCTTAGCGCGCACAGGGGGAGCAGCTTTCTTT. The chain links TRBV7-6 to TRBJ1-1, with TRBD1 identical over 8 bases. CDR3 length: 14 amino acids. Germline CDR1 is SGHVS and CDR2 is FNYEAQ.

V and J are TRBV3-2 and TRBJ2-1. TRBV3-2 is listed as a pseudogene. This CDR3 has 14 amino acids. CDR3 sequence reads: CASSQDLGFNEQFF. CDR3 bases: TGTGCCAGCAGCCAAGACCTAGGTTTCAATGAGCAGTTCTTC.

This clonotype came up a few times. The V call is TRBV27, the J call TRBJ2-7; the match to TRBD1 covers 8 bases. The V gene's germline CDR1 is MNHEY and CDR2 SMNVEV (reference sequence). Trimming at V came to 4 bases and at J to 3 bases, leaving 8 bases not matched to a gene. The CDR3 has 15 residues. The CDR3 region is CASSSLQGGFYEQYF. The CDR3 DNA is TGTGCCAGCAGTTCACTACAGGGGGGTTTCTACGAGCAGTACTTC.

The chain joins TRBV20-1 to TRBJ2-7; D gene unclear. The CDR3 contains 14 residues. V shed 3 bases and J shed 6 bases, with 18 bases lying between them. Germline V gene data show CDR1 as DFQATT and CDR2 as SNEGSKA (reference sequence). CDR3 bases: TGCAGTGCTAGCGCAAGACGAGCGTATGGCGAGCAGTACTTC. The encoded protein is CSASARRAYGEQYF.

This clonotype was seen a handful of times. The V and J genes are TRBV6-5 and TRBJ2-7; 7 bases map to TRBD1. V shed 2 bases and J 2 bases; nucleotides not matched to a gene: 3. The CDR3 is 14 amino acids. In germline, CDR1 is MNHEY, CDR2 SVGAGI. The CDR3 region has the DNA TGTGCCAGCAGTTACCGGGGACAGCCCTACGAGCAGTACTTC. It codes for CASSYRGQPYEQYF.

This chain uses TRBV15 with TRBJ1-3; D gene uncertain. The germline V gene encodes CDR1 LNHNV and CDR2 YYDKDF (reference sequence). V lost 10 bases and J 0 bases, leaving 7 bases between the germline ends. CDR3 length: 12 residues. The CDR3 DNA sequence: TGTGCCATTGGTATCTCTGGAAACACCATATATTTT. Translation gives CAIGISGNTIYF.

This clonotype was detected a few times. This sequence joins TRBV10-3 and TRBJ2-3; D perhaps matches TRBD2 (5 bases). CDR3 length equals 15 residues. Germline loops: CDR1 ENHRY, CDR2 SYGVKD. V lost 4 bases, J lost 3 bases, and 14 bases lay in between. The CDR3 sequence: CAISGPGVRTDTQYF. The CDR3 DNA reads as TGTGCCATCAGTGGCCCCGGGGTGAGGACAGATACGCAGTATTTT.

The chain has TRBV3-1 and TRBJ2-6; D perhaps matches TRBD1 (5 bases). The CDR3 has 18 amino acids. V gave up 0 bases and J gave up 2 bases, with 14 bases separating them. From germline, CDR1 is LGHDT and CDR2 YNNKEL (reference sequence). The CDR3 here is CASSQDFTGWAGANVLTF. In nucleotides, the CDR3 is TGTGCCAGCAGCCAAGATTTTACAGGTTGGGCTGGGGCCAACGTCCTGACTTTC. Combining the CDR3 with reference TRBV3-1 and TRBJ2-6 gives the whole variable domain DTAVSQTPKYLVTQMGNDKSIKCEQNLGHDTMYWYKQDSKKFLKIMFSYNNKELIINETVPNRFSPKSPDKAHLNLHINSLELGDSAVYFCASSQDFTGWAGANVLTFGAGSRLTVL.